The present TCR beta chain was sequenced within a study of T-cell memory formation after mild COVID-19. Overall study findings and caveats: The study found contracting CD4+ clones mainly in CM and EM and contracting CD8+ clones in EMRA. Whether second-wave clones peaking at day 37 were SARS-CoV-2 specific went unconfirmed. Whereas later expanders leaned CD4+, clones contracting day 15 to 85 showed a balanced CD4/CD8 makeup. Detection of some responders pre-infection suggested pre-existing cross-reactive memory T cells participated.

Note on this clonotype: The antigen remains undetermined.

TCRdb itself ran the 5' RACE reads through MiXCR, one entry per CDR3 protein. The sample contains about 430,000 distinct CDR3 sequences, 20% to 25% of which appear only once. CDR3 length: 14 amino acids. The ends were cut back, 12 bases at V and 0 bases at J, with 15 bases in the middle. Germline CDR1 reads KGHDR; CDR2 reads SFDVKD. This chain links TRBV24-1 with TRBJ2-3; D is undetermined. The source of this sequence is an adult woman who had mild COVID-19 (a few samples of this study predate the infection). Cell type and time point are not known. Source material: PBMCs or a T cell subset sorted from them (not recorded which). The CDR3 sequence: CAVRPGSSTDTQYF. CDR3 nucleotides: TGTGCCGTCAGACCAGGCAGCAGCACAGATACGCAGTATTTT.